These T cell receptor beta chains were read from a single sample in a study of T cell responses to AZD1222 COVID-19 vaccine. The data were produced by immunoSEQ multiplex PCR, yet TCRdb's version contains in-frame clones alone and is incomplete. The data hold over 100,000 clones, with approximately 91% observed a single time. The sequencing here drew on peripheral blood, taken on day 0 of AZD1222 vaccination. The source of these receptors is an adult in good health. Each CDR3 is given with its conserved first and last residue. D genes are given only for firm matches. Not every row has a clone size; where given, it reads once, few, many or a size class.

v_call: TRBV6-4; clone_size: NA; j_call: TRBJ1-1; d_call: TRBD1; cdr3_aa: CASRGQGPSTEAFF; cdr3_nt: TGTGCCAGCAGGGGACAGGGTCCTTCCACTGAAGCTTTCTTT
v_call: TRBV3-1/TRBV3-2; clone_size: NA; j_call: TRBJ1-1; d_call: NA; cdr3_aa: CASSPGAGGTEAFF; cdr3_nt: TGTGCCAGCAGCCCAGGTGCAGGCGGGACTGAAGCTTTCTTT
v_call: TRBV3-1/TRBV3-2; clone_size: NA; j_call: TRBJ1-4; d_call: NA; cdr3_aa: CASSQLTGLGEKLFF; cdr3_nt: TGTGCCAGCAGCCAATTAACTGGGCTAGGCGAAAAACTGTTTTTT
v_call: TRBV19; clone_size: NA; j_call: TRBJ1-1; d_call: NA; cdr3_aa: CASSMGGEAFF; cdr3_nt: TGTGCCAGTAGTATGGGCGGTGAAGCTTTCTTT
v_call: TRBV6-2/TRBV6-3; clone_size: NA; j_call: TRBJ1-5; d_call: NA; cdr3_aa: CASSYEGGNQPQHF; cdr3_nt: TGTGCCAGCAGTTACGAAGGGGGCAATCAGCCCCAGCATTTT
v_call: TRBV5-4; clone_size: NA; j_call: TRBJ1-1; d_call: NA; cdr3_aa: CASSLQGEAFF; cdr3_nt: TGTGCCAGCAGCTTGCAGGGTGAAGCTTTCTTT
v_call: TRBV4-2; clone_size: NA; j_call: TRBJ1-3; d_call: NA; cdr3_aa: CASSQDFFRGPEYF; cdr3_nt: TGTGCCAGCAGCCAAGATTTTTTTCGCGGGCCCGAATATTTT
v_call: TRBV7-8; clone_size: NA; j_call: TRBJ1-2; d_call: NA; cdr3_aa: CASSLSGSRYGYTF; cdr3_nt: TGTGCCAGCAGCTTAAGTGGGTCTCGCTATGGCTACACCTTC
v_call: TRBV7-9; clone_size: NA; j_call: TRBJ2-1; d_call: TRBD1; cdr3_aa: CASSPDRGLYNEQFF; cdr3_nt: TGTGCCAGCAGCCCCGACAGGGGGCTTTACAATGAGCAGTTCTTC
v_call: TRBV12-5; clone_size: NA; j_call: TRBJ2-7; d_call: TRBD2; cdr3_aa: CASGLSRLAGEQYF; cdr3_nt: TGTGCTAGTGGTTTGTCACGACTAGCGGGCGAGCAGTACTTC
v_call: TRBV29-1; clone_size: NA; j_call: TRBJ1-1; d_call: NA; cdr3_aa: CSVTRTVLNTEAFF; cdr3_nt: TGCAGCGTTACTCGGACGGTACTGAACACTGAAGCTTTCTTT
v_call: TRBV25-1; clone_size: NA; j_call: TRBJ1-1; d_call: NA; cdr3_aa: CASSEFSTGLNTEAFF; cdr3_nt: TGTGCCAGCAGTGAATTTTCGACAGGCCTGAACACTGAAGCTTTCTTT
v_call: TRBV7-2; clone_size: NA; j_call: TRBJ1-1; d_call: NA; cdr3_aa: CASSLVGVVAEAFF; cdr3_nt: TGTGCCAGCAGCTTAGTAGGGGTCGTTGCTGAAGCTTTCTTT
v_call: TRBV4-3; clone_size: NA; j_call: TRBJ1-1; d_call: NA; cdr3_aa: CASSHPPAGGNTEAFF; cdr3_nt: TGCGCCAGCAGCCATCCCCCCGCCGGGGGTAACACTGAAGCTTTCTTT
v_call: TRBV18; clone_size: NA; j_call: TRBJ1-4; d_call: NA; cdr3_aa: CASSPPPGWDEKLFF; cdr3_nt: TGTGCCAGCTCACCACCTCCTGGCTGGGATGAAAAACTGTTTTTT
v_call: TRBV4-3; clone_size: NA; j_call: TRBJ1-4; d_call: NA; cdr3_aa: CASSQVRTDNEKLFF; cdr3_nt: TGCGCCAGCAGCCAAGTCAGGACGGATAATGAAAAACTGTTTTTT
v_call: TRBV10-3; clone_size: NA; j_call: TRBJ1-1; d_call: NA; cdr3_aa: CAISEWGIEAFF; cdr3_nt: TGTGCCATCAGTGAGTGGGGGATTGAAGCTTTCTTT
v_call: TRBV7-2; clone_size: NA; j_call: TRBJ2-2; d_call: NA; cdr3_aa: CASSYRQEELFF; cdr3_nt: TGTGCCAGCAGCTATCGACAGGAGGAGCTGTTTTTT
v_call: TRBV30; clone_size: NA; j_call: TRBJ1-1; d_call: NA; cdr3_aa: CAWSPLNTEAFF; cdr3_nt: TGTGCCTGGAGTCCGCTGAACACTGAAGCTTTCTTT
v_call: TRBV2; clone_size: NA; j_call: TRBJ1-2; d_call: NA; cdr3_aa: CASMEGWGYGYTF; cdr3_nt: TGTGCCAGCATGGAGGGTTGGGGCTATGGCTACACCTTC
v_call: TRBV7-9; clone_size: NA; j_call: TRBJ2-7; d_call: NA; cdr3_aa: CASSQLPGEQYF; cdr3_nt: TGTGCCAGCAGCCAACTACCGGGCGAGCAGTACTTC
v_call: TRBV6-5; clone_size: NA; j_call: TRBJ2-7; d_call: NA; cdr3_aa: CASRNSYEQYF; cdr3_nt: TGTGCCAGCAGAAATTCCTACGAGCAGTACTTC
v_call: TRBV7-9; clone_size: NA; j_call: TRBJ1-6; d_call: NA; cdr3_aa: CASSLAKVLLDSPLHF; cdr3_nt: TGTGCCAGCAGCTTAGCGAAGGTCCTTCTAGATTCACCCCTCCACTTT
v_call: TRBV5-1; clone_size: NA; j_call: TRBJ2-2; d_call: NA; cdr3_aa: CASSLGEATGELFF; cdr3_nt: TGCGCCAGCAGCTTGGGGGAGGCCACCGGGGAGCTGTTTTTT
v_call: TRBV21-1; clone_size: NA; j_call: TRBJ2-5; d_call: NA; cdr3_aa: CASSKWTHLPHGGWDLQETQYF; cdr3_nt: TGTGCCAGCAGCAAATGGACCCACCTCCCACACGGGGGTTGGGACCTCCAAGAGACCCAGTACTTC
v_call: TRBV7-2; clone_size: NA; j_call: TRBJ2-7; d_call: NA; cdr3_aa: CASSPPPGQANEQYF; cdr3_nt: TGTGCCAGCAGCCCACCGCCGGGACAAGCAAACGAGCAGTACTTC
v_call: TRBV5-5; clone_size: once; j_call: TRBJ1-5; d_call: TRBD1; cdr3_aa: CASSSDRSNQPQHF; cdr3_nt: TGTGCCAGCAGCTCGGACAGGAGCAATCAGCCCCAGCATTTT
v_call: TRBV10-2; clone_size: few; j_call: TRBJ2-6; d_call: NA; cdr3_aa: CASRPGHTVAGANVLTF; cdr3_nt: TGCGCCAGCAGACCGGGACATACAGTGGCTGGGGCCAACGTCCTGACTTTC
v_call: TRBV5-6; clone_size: NA; j_call: TRBJ1-2; d_call: NA; cdr3_aa: CASSLAFRDGYTF; cdr3_nt: TGTGCCAGCAGCTTGGCGTTCAGGGATGGCTACACCTTC
v_call: TRBV27; clone_size: NA; j_call: TRBJ2-6; d_call: NA; cdr3_aa: CASSYSSGANVLTF; cdr3_nt: TGTGCCAGCAGTTACAGCTCTGGGGCCAACGTCCTGACTTTC
v_call: TRBV18; clone_size: once; j_call: TRBJ1-2; d_call: NA; cdr3_aa: CASSPDRASQGYTF; cdr3_nt: TGTGCCAGCTCACCAGATCGGGCCTCCCAGGGCTACACCTTC
v_call: TRBV9; clone_size: NA; j_call: TRBJ1-2; d_call: NA; cdr3_aa: CASSVRTAWGGYTF; cdr3_nt: TGTGCCAGCAGCGTTCGGACAGCTTGGGGGGGCTACACCTTC
v_call: TRBV6-2/TRBV6-3; clone_size: NA; j_call: TRBJ1-5; d_call: NA; cdr3_aa: CASSYSWPRKGFYSNQPQHF; cdr3_nt: TGTGCCAGCAGTTACTCATGGCCTCGAAAGGGCTTTTATAGCAATCAGCCCCAGCATTTT
v_call: TRBV6-5; clone_size: once; j_call: TRBJ1-5; d_call: NA; cdr3_aa: CASSRGEGNQPQHF; cdr3_nt: TGTGCCAGCAGCCGAGGAGAGGGCAATCAGCCCCAGCATTTT
v_call: TRBV7-2; clone_size: NA; j_call: TRBJ2-1; d_call: TRBD2; cdr3_aa: CASSPKAGARNNEQFF; cdr3_nt: TGTGCCAGCAGCCCTAAAGCGGGGGCAAGGAACAATGAGCAGTTCTTC
v_call: TRBV6-2/TRBV6-3; clone_size: NA; j_call: TRBJ1-5; d_call: NA; cdr3_aa: CASSPRQVLIDNNQPQHF; cdr3_nt: TGTGCCAGCAGCCCTAGACAAGTATTAATTGATAACAATCAGCCCCAGCATTTT
v_call: TRBV30; clone_size: NA; j_call: TRBJ2-5; d_call: TRBD1; cdr3_aa: CAWSTGGQETQYF; cdr3_nt: TGTGCCTGGAGTACAGGGGGACAAGAGACCCAGTACTTC
v_call: TRBV7-2; clone_size: NA; j_call: TRBJ1-1; d_call: NA; cdr3_aa: CASSSSYKLNTEAFF; cdr3_nt: TGTGCCAGCAGCAGCTCTTACAAACTGAACACTGAAGCTTTCTTT
v_call: TRBV7-2; clone_size: NA; j_call: TRBJ1-2; d_call: TRBD1; cdr3_aa: CASSRDRGRGYTF; cdr3_nt: TGTGCCAGCAGCAGGGACAGGGGGAGAGGCTACACCTTC
v_call: TRBV4-2; clone_size: NA; j_call: TRBJ1-1; d_call: NA; cdr3_aa: CASSQELGAYTEAFF; cdr3_nt: TGTGCCAGCAGCCAAGAGCTGGGTGCCTACACTGAAGCTTTCTTT
v_call: TRBV7-9; clone_size: few; j_call: TRBJ1-2; d_call: TRBD1; cdr3_aa: CASSLERDRDGYTF; cdr3_nt: TGTGCCAGCAGCTTAGAAAGAGACAGGGATGGCTACACCTTC
v_call: TRBV6-5; clone_size: NA; j_call: TRBJ2-2; d_call: NA; cdr3_aa: CASRTPDGELFF; cdr3_nt: TGTGCCAGCAGAACTCCCGACGGGGAGCTGTTTTTT
v_call: TRBV11-2; clone_size: NA; j_call: TRBJ1-2; d_call: NA; cdr3_aa: CASSLGVGLRFGYTF; cdr3_nt: TGTGCCAGCAGCCTGGGGGTGGGATTACGGTTTGGCTACACCTTC
v_call: TRBV27; clone_size: NA; j_call: TRBJ1-2; d_call: TRBD1; cdr3_aa: CASSSPDRGSLGYTF; cdr3_nt: TGTGCCAGCAGTTCCCCGGACAGGGGGTCCCTAGGCTACACCTTC
v_call: TRBV18; clone_size: NA; j_call: TRBJ1-2; d_call: NA; cdr3_aa: CASSPGGLLTGYTF; cdr3_nt: TGTGCCAGCTCACCAGGGGGCCTCCTGACGGGCTACACCTTC